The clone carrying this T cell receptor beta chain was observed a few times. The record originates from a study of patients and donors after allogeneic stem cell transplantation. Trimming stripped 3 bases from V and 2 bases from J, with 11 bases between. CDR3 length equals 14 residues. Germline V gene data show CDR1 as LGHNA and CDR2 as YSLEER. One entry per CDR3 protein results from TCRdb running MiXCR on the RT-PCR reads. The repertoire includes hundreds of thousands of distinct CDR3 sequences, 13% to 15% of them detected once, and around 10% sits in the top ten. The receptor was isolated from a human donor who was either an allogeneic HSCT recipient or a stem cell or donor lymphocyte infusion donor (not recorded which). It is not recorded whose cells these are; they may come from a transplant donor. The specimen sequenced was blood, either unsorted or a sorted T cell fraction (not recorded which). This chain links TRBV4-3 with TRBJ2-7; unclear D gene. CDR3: CASSQEVLTYEQYF. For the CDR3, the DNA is TGCGCCAGCAGCCAGGAAGTCTTGACCTACGAGCAGTACTTC.